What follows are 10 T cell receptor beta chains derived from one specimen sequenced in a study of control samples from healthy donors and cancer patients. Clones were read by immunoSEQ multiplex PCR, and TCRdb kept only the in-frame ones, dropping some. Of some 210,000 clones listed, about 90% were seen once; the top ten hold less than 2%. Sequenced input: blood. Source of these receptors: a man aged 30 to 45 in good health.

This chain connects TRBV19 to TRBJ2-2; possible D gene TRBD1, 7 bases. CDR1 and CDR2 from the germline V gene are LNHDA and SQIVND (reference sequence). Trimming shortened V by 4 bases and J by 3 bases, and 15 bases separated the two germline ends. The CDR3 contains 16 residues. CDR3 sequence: CASSTPGRGDTGELFF. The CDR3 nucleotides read TGTGCCAGTAGTACCCCGGGCAGGGGGGACACCGGGGAGCTGTTTTTT.

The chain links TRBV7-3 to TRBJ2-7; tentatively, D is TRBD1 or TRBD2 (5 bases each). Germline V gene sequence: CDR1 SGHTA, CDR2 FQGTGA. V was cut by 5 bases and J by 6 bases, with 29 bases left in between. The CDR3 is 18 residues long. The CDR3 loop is CASSPSTIGDADFREQYF. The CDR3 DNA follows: TGTGCCAGCAGCCCGTCCACCATAGGGGACGCGGACTTTCGCGAGCAGTACTTC.

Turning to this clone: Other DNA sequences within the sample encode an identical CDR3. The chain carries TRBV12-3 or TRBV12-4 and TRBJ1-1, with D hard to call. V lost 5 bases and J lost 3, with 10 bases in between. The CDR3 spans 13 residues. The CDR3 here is CASSRREDTEAFF. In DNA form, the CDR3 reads TGTGCCAGCAGTCGAAGGGAGGACACTGAAGCTTTCTTT.

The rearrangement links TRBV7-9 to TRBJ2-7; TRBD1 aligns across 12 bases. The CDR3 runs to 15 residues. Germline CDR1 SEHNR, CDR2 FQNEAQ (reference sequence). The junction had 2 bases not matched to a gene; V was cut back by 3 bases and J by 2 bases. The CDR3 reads CASSLGQGAPYEQYF. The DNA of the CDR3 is TGTGCCAGCAGCTTGGGACAGGGGGCTCCCTACGAGCAGTACTTC.

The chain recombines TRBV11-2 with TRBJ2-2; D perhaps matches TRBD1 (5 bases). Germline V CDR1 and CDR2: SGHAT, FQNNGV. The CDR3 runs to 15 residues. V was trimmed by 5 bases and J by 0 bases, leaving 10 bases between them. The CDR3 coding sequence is TGTGCCAGCAGCCCAGGGAAGTCGAACACCGGGGAGCTGTTTTTT. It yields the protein CASSPGKSNTGELFF.

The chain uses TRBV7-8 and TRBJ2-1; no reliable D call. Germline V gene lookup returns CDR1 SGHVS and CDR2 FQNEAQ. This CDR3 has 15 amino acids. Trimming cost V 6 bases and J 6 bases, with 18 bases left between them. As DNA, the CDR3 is TGTGCCAGCAGATATGGTCCCGAAGCCTCCAATGAGCAGTTCTTC. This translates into CASRYGPEASNEQFF.

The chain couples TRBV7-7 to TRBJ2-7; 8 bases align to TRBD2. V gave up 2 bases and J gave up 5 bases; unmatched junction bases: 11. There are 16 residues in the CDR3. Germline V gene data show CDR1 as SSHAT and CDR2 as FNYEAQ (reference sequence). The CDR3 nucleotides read TGTGCCAGCAGCTTATCCCCGGGACTAGGAACCCACGAGCAGTACTTC. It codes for CASSLSPGLGTHEQYF.

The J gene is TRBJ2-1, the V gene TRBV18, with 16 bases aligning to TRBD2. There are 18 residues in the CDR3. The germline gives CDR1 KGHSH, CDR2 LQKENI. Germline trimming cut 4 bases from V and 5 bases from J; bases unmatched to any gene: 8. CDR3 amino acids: CASSRGTSGGAINNEQFF. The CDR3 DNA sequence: TGTGCCAGCTCACGTGGGACTAGCGGGGGGGCTATAAACAATGAGCAGTTCTTC.

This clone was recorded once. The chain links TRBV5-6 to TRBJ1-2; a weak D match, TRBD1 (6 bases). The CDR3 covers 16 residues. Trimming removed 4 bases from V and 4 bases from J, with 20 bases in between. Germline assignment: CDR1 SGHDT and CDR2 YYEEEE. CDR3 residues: CASSPRTGNLPYGYTF. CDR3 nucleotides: TGTGCCAGCAGCCCCAGAACAGGGAACCTCCCCTATGGCTACACCTTC.

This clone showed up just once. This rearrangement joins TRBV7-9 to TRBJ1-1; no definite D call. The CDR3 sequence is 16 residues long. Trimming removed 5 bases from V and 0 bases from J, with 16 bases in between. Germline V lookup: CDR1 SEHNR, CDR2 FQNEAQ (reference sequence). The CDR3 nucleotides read TGTGCCAGCAGCCCCCTGGGCGGGTGGATGAACACTGAAGCTTTCTTT. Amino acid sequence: CASSPLGGWMNTEAFF.